Below, one T cell receptor beta chain is given with its context. Antigen unknown. This entry belongs to a study of shared clonotypes between healthy human individuals. Trimming shortened V by 0 bases and J by 4 bases, and 6 bases separated the two germline ends. CDR3 length: 13 amino acids. Germline CDR1 LNHDA, CDR2 SQIVND (reference sequence). Every donor, a Caucasian adult, lived in Nashville, Tennessee. Sequencing used immunoSEQ multiplex PCR; TCRdb keeps in-frame clones, though not all of them. The table includes about 480,000 clones, about three quarters detected once. Whole-study results and caveats: The study drew on few donors, limiting represented genetic and exposure-history diversity.

The chain recombines TRBV19 with TRBJ1-1; D not certain. This TCR came from a woman in her forties in good health. Some clones in this sample may be carry-over from other donors' samples. Sequenced material: PBMCs. In nucleotides, the CDR3 is TGTGCCAGTAGTATAGAGGGCCTCACTGAAGCTTTCTTT. This sequence encodes CASSIEGLTEAFF.